These 27 T cell receptor beta chains came from one sample sequenced in a study of cytomegalovirus exposure and HLA in healthy donors (dated by TCRdb to 2017 to 2019). Library construction relied on the immunoSEQ multiplex PCR assay. A mixture of 60 forward primers for TCR Vbeta segments and 13 reverse primers for TCR Jbeta segments was used in the multiplex PCR. In TCRdb, the immuneACCESS table is reduced to in-frame sequences with V and J assigned. These tables do not hold every clone; where another copy was compared, an unresolved V gene accounts for under half, and the others remain unexplained. Across this sample there are 180,000 or so clones, with 75% to 80% seen only once. In total, the top ten clones hold over 12% of the sample. Sequencing input: PBMCs. Receptor source: a man aged 45-65 years in good health and CMV-seropositive.

As for this clone: One end of the junction fails to match germline, which may point to a read error. At the DNA level, this CDR3 is encoded by other sequences in the same sample as well. V is TRBV9 and J is TRBJ1-2; D is possibly TRBD1 (5 bases). Germline V lookup: CDR1 SGDLS, CDR2 YYNGEE. This CDR3 is 15 amino acids long. In DNA, the CDR3 is TGTGCCAGCAGCGCCGGAACCTGGGGCGGGGATGGCTACACTTTC. Protein sequence: CASSAGTWGGDGYTF.

The V and J genes are TRBV4-1 and TRBJ1-3, with a tentative D call TRBD1 (5 bases). The CDR3 is made up of 15 amino acids. CDR1 is MGHRA, CDR2 YSYEKL, per germline. V was pared by 1 base and J by 0 bases, with 7 bases between. Here the CDR3 reads CASSQAGYSGNTIYF. In nucleotides, the CDR3 is TGCGCCAGCAGCCAAGCAGGGTACTCTGGAAACACCATATATTTT.

The chain employs TRBV7-2 and TRBJ1-2; a weak D match, TRBD1 (5 bases). The CDR3 consists of 16 residues. The germline gives CDR1 SGHTA, CDR2 FQGNSA. V lost 3 bases and J 4 bases, leaving 18 bases between the germline ends. The CDR3 DNA reads as TGTGCCAGCAGCTTCAGGGCGATCGCCAGGACCTATGGCTACACCTTC. Encoded protein: CASSFRAIARTYGYTF.

The chain recombines TRBV10-3 with TRBJ2-5; 7 bases line up with TRBD1. Near its end, the DNA agrees better with TRBJ2-7, so the J call may be wrong. Germline V gene lookup returns CDR1 ENHRY and CDR2 SYGVKD. CDR3 length: 14 residues. CDR3 region: CAISGGTVGYEQYF. The CDR3 DNA sequence: TGTGCCATCAGTGGGGGGACAGTGGGATACGAGCAGTACTTC.

V gene TRBV7-3 combines with J gene TRBJ2-5, with 9 bases matching TRBD1. Germline V gene lookup returns CDR1 SGHTA and CDR2 FQGTGA. The CDR3 extends over 16 amino acids. With 0 bases clipped from V and 1 base from J, the junction kept 3 bases outside the gene matches. CDR3 DNA: TGTGCCAGCAGCTTAACTTGGGGACAGGGCCAAGAGACCCAGTACTTC. This gives the protein CASSLTWGQGQETQYF.

This rearrangement joins TRBV2 to TRBJ2-6, with a tentative D call TRBD1 (6 bases). The V and J ends lost 7 bases and 2 bases respectively, with 15 bases between them. CDR1 SNHLY and CDR2 FYNNEI come from the germline V gene. CDR3 length equals 16 residues. DNA for the CDR3: TGTGCCAGCACCACCAGGGCAGGGGCTGGGGCCAACGTCCTGACTTTC. It translates to CASTTRAGAGANVLTF.

CDR3 sequence: CASGPGSTYEQYF. The CDR3 DNA is TGCGCCAGCGGGCCTGGCAGTACCTACGAGCAGTACTTC. The chain joins TRBV5-1 to TRBJ2-7; D uncertain. V lost 7 bases and J 2 bases, leaving 13 bases between the germline ends. Germline assignment: CDR1 SGHRS and CDR2 YFSETQ. CDR3 length equals 13 residues.

The chain recombines TRBV4-3 with TRBJ2-7, with TRBD2 identical over 8 bases. Germline assignment: CDR1 LGHNA and CDR2 YSLEER. The CDR3 runs 13 residues. The ends lost 5 bases at V and 6 bases at J; junction bases unmatched: 6. DNA of the CDR3: TGCGCCAGCAGCTACCGGCTAGCGGGCGAGCAGTACTTC. It encodes CASSYRLAGEQYF.

J is TRBJ1-6 and V is TRBV2; 9 positions match TRBD1. This CDR3 comprises 16 residues. V was pared by 3 bases and J by 8 bases, with 8 bases of the junction left unmatched. CDR1 is SNHLY and CDR2 is FYNNEI in the germline V gene. CDR3 residues: CASSEAGTGRDSPLHF. DNA for the CDR3: TGTGCCAGCAGTGAGGCCGGGACAGGGAGAGATTCACCCCTCCACTTT. The full variable domain, completed using reference TRBV2 and TRBJ1-6, is EPEVTQTPSHQVTQMGQEVILRCVPISNHLYFYWYRQILGQKVEFLVSFYNNEISEKSEIFDDQFSVERPDGSNFTLKIRSTKLEDSAMYFCASSEAGTGRDSPLHFGNGTRLTVT.

V usage is TRBV28 and J usage is TRBJ1-5; no definite D call. Trimming removed 3 bases at V and 4 bases at J, with 10 bases between. CDR3 length: 14 residues. From germline, CDR1 is MDHEN and CDR2 SYDVKM. The CDR3 reads CASSFGAGNQPQHF. CDR3 nucleotide sequence: TGTGCCAGCAGTTTTGGTGCAGGTAATCAGCCCCAGCATTTT.

V gene TRBV28 combines with J gene TRBJ1-4; 10 bases agree with TRBD1. The CDR3 consists of 15 residues. With V trimmed by 7 bases and J by 7 bases, 9 bases remained unmatched. Germline CDR1 MDHEN, CDR2 SYDVKM. CDR3 bases: TGTGCCAGCATCCCGGGGGGACAGGGGCCTGAAAAACTGTTTTTT. As protein: CASIPGGQGPEKLFF.

This clone was counted between two and nine times. The chain joins TRBV5-1 to TRBJ1-4; 7 bases align to TRBD1. The trim removed 4 bases at V and 7 bases at J, leaving 7 bases unmatched. The CDR3 has 14 residues. Germline lookup yields CDR1 SGHRS and CDR2 YFSETQ. The CDR3 coding sequence is TGCGCCAGCAGCACGGGACAGAGTTTTGAAAAACTGTTTTTT. This gives the protein CASSTGQSFEKLFF.

CDR3 residues: CASSSRVGEQYF. The CDR3 bases are TGTGCCAGCAGCTCCAGGGTAGGCGAGCAGTACTTC. This chain links TRBV7-8 with TRBJ2-7, with D maybe TRBD1 (5 bases). The CDR3 runs 12 residues. Between the trimmed V and J ends, which lost 4 bases and 6 bases, there was a span of 10 bases. CDR1 is SGHVS and CDR2 is FQNEAQ in the germline V gene. Based on the CDR3 plus reference TRBV7-8 and TRBJ2-7, the full variable domain is GAGVSQSPRYKVAKRGQDVALRCDPISGHVSLFWYQQALGQGPEFLTYFQNEAQLDKSGLPSDRFFAERPEGSVSTLKIQRTQQEDSAVYLCASSSRVGEQYFGPGTRLTVT.

This CDR3 reads CASSDGGSGGNTIYF. CDR3 coding DNA: TGTGCCAGCAGTGATGGTGGGTCAGGGGGAAACACCATATATTTT. The chain has TRBV6-6 and TRBJ1-3; tentative D call: TRBD1 (5 bases). The CDR3 runs to 15 residues. V gave up 5 bases and J gave up 4 bases, with 15 bases separating them. Germline CDR1 MNHNY, CDR2 SVGAGI (reference sequence).

J is TRBJ1-2 and V is TRBV29-1, with 12 bases aligning to TRBD1. This CDR3 spans 13 amino acids. Germline V CDR1 and CDR2: SQVTM, ANQGSEA. V was clipped by 3 bases and J by 7 bases; unmatched bases: 3. Here the CDR3 reads CSVEGQGAGGYTF. In DNA, the CDR3 is TGCAGCGTTGAGGGACAGGGGGCAGGTGGCTACACCTTC.

The V gene is TRBV5-4, the J gene TRBJ1-1; 7 bases line up with TRBD1. This CDR3 spans 16 amino acids. Per the germline V gene, CDR1 is SGHNT and CDR2 is YYREEE (reference sequence). Losses at the gene ends were 0 bases for V and 2 bases for J; bases not matched to a gene: 7. The chain's CDR3 is CASSLGTGQKNTEAFF. DNA of the CDR3: TGTGCCAGCAGCTTGGGGACAGGACAGAAAAACACTGAAGCTTTCTTT.

This chain joins TRBV15 and TRBJ2-3; D gene ambiguous. CDR1 is LNHNV and CDR2 is YYDKDF in the germline V gene (reference sequence). V was clipped by 2 bases and J by 6 bases, with 6 bases between them. The CDR3 extends over 12 amino acids. The CDR3 DNA reads TGTGCCACCAGCAGATCTTCGGATACGCAGTATTTT. Its protein product is CATSRSSDTQYF.

This chain uses TRBV4-1 with TRBJ2-1, with D maybe TRBD2 (7 bases). With 1 base removed from V and 8 bases from J, the gap between germline ends came to 18 bases. Germline CDR1 and CDR2: MGHRA and YSYEKL. This CDR3 has 16 amino acids. The CDR3 nucleotides are TGCGCCAGCAGCCAAGTGGGGGGGGCGGGTATCGATGAGCAGTTCTTC. This translates into CASSQVGGAGIDEQFF.

The chain recombines TRBV19 with TRBJ1-1, with D possibly matching TRBD1 (5 bases). This CDR3 spans 15 amino acids. Deletions cut 4 bases from V and 0 bases from J, with 12 bases between. The germline V gene has CDR1 LNHDA and CDR2 SQIVND (reference sequence). The CDR3 region has the DNA TGTGCCAGTAGTACGCTGACAGTTATGAACACTGAAGCTTTCTTT. It specifies CASSTLTVMNTEAFF.

V is TRBV14 and J is TRBJ1-1; TRBD1 might be the D (6 bases). Trimming took off 3 bases at V and 1 base at J, with 12 bases between the two ends. The CDR3 runs to 15 residues. CDR1 SGHDN and CDR2 FVKESK come from the germline V gene. The CDR3: CASSHPGGANTEAFF. In nucleotides, the CDR3 is TGTGCCAGCAGCCATCCGGGGGGGGCGAACACTGAAGCTTTCTTT.

The rearrangement uses TRBV4-3 and TRBJ2-1; possible D gene TRBD1, 5 bases. Trimming pared 3 bases from V and 0 bases from J, leaving 12 bases between. The CDR3 extends over 16 amino acids. Germline CDR1 LGHNA, CDR2 YSLEER. CDR3 nucleotides: TGCGCCAGCAGCCAGCACCAAGACAGCTCCTACAATGAGCAGTTCTTC. This sequence encodes CASSQHQDSSYNEQFF.

The rearrangement joins TRBV14 to TRBJ2-3; 11 bases agree with TRBD2. Trimming at V came to 4 bases and at J to 3 bases, leaving 9 bases not matched to a gene. The CDR3 is 17 residues long. Germline V gene data show CDR1 as SGHDN and CDR2 as FVKESK. CDR3 in amino acids: CASSRRLAGFSTDTQYF. In DNA, the CDR3 is TGTGCCAGCAGCCGACGACTAGCGGGGTTTAGTACAGATACGCAGTATTTT.

This clone has only a few counts. CDR3 residues: CASKGRGTEAFF. The CDR3 DNA follows: TGTGCCAGCAAGGGGCGAGGAACTGAAGCTTTCTTT. V and J are TRBV28 and TRBJ1-1; the D gene is possibly TRBD1 (5 bases). This CDR3 spans 12 amino acids. Germline CDR1 MDHEN, CDR2 SYDVKM. V lost 7 bases to trimming and J lost 5 bases, with 11 bases between them.

The genes are TRBV13 and TRBJ2-3, with TRBD2 as a possible D gene (6 bases). V was cut by 8 bases and J by 1 base, with 10 bases left in between. CDR3 length: 13 residues. Germline CDR1 is PRHDT and CDR2 is FYEKMQ (reference sequence). The CDR3 sequence is CASWGTGTDTQYF. The CDR3 nucleotides read TGTGCCAGCTGGGGGACTGGCACAGATACGCAGTATTTT. The variable domain in full, with the rest retrieved from reference TRBV13 and TRBJ2-3, is AAGVIQSPRHLIKEKRETATLKCYPIPRHDTVYWYQQGPGQDPQFLISFYEKMQSDKGSIPDRFSAQQFSDYHSELNMSSLELGDSALYFCASWGTGTDTQYFGPGTRLTVL.

The rearrangement links TRBV19 to TRBJ1-2; no clear D. Germline values: CDR1 LNHDA, CDR2 SQIVND (reference sequence). Trimming removed 7 bases from V and 0 bases from J, with 18 bases in between. CDR3 length: 16 amino acids. CDR3 DNA: TGTGCCAGTACAACCGGGAGAGAATTTACTAACTATGGCTACACCTTC. It yields the protein CASTTGREFTNYGYTF.

V gene TRBV19 combines with J gene TRBJ2-7; D gene unclear. This CDR3 comprises 12 residues. V lost 5 bases and J lost 6, with 11 bases in between. Germline lookup yields CDR1 LNHDA and CDR2 SQIVND (reference sequence). The CDR3 loop is CASSPACGEQYV. The CDR3 DNA reads TGTGCCAGTAGTCCGGCATGCGGCGAGCAGTACGTC.

The chain carries TRBV7-8 and TRBJ2-5; no reliable D call. CDR1 and CDR2 (germline): SGHVS, FQNEAQ. The CDR3 has 14 residues. Trimming left V 5 bases short and J 1 base short, with 11 bases between. The CDR3 sequence: CASSPTEIQETQYF. The CDR3 DNA reads as TGTGCCAGCAGCCCTACAGAGATCCAAGAGACCCAGTACTTC.